These T cell receptor beta chains were read from a single sample in a study of blood T cell repertoires in COVID-19. Assay used: immunoSEQ multiplex PCR; TCRdb lists only in-frame clones, some missing. The repertoire consists of 300,000 to 400,000 clones, with around 87% occurring once and the leading ten covering 0.95% to 1%. Sequencing was performed on PBMCs or T cells enriched from blood (not recorded which). The receptors here all came from a woman in her 30s with acute COVID-19. Both conserved end residues are part of each CDR3.

TRBV2,CASSVTSGGSYEQYF
TRBV10-3,CAISESGQGADSPLHF
TRBV18,CASSRRAGEKLFF
TRBV10-3,CAIRGTLDGGYTF
TRBV24-1,CATSDGQGARGIQYF
TRBV2,CASSNRQGANTEAFF
TRBV20-1,CSAQEFGYTF
TRBV5-6,CASSLGLAGFRETQYF
TRBV28,CASSLRGRGGNTIYF
TRBV4-2,CASSQILQGSLAKNIQYF
TRBV19,CASSPVLILAGPTNTGELFF
TRBV2,CASRVLWAEKAEAFF